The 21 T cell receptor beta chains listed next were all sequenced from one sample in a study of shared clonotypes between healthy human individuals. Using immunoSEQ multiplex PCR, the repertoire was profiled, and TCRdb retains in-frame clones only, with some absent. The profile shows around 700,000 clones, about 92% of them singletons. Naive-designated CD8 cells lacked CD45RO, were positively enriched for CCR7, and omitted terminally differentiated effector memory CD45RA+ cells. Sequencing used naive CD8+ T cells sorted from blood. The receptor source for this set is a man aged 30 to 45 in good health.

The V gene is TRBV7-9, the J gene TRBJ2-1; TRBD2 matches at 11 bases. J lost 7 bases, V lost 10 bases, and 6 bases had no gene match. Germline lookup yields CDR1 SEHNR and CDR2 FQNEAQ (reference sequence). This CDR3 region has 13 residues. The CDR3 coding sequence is TGTGCCATCGGGACTAGCGGTCAAAATGAGCAGTTCTTC. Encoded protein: CAIGTSGQNEQFF.

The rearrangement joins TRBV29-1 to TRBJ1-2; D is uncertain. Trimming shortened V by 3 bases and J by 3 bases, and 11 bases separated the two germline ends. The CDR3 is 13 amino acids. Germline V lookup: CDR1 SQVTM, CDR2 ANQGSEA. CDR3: CSVDTGLDYGYTF. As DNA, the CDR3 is TGCAGCGTTGATACGGGGTTGGACTATGGCTACACCTTC.

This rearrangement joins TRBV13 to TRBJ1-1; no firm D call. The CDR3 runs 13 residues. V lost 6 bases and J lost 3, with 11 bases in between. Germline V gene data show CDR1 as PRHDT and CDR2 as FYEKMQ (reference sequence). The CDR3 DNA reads TGTGCCAGCAGTTCCCACCGGGACACTGAAGCTTTCTTT. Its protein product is CASSSHRDTEAFF.

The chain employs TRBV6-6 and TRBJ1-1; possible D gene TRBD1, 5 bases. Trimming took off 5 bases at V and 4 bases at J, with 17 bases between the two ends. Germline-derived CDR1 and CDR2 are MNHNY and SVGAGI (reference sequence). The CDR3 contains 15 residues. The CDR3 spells CASSDHSGGSTEAFF. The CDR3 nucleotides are TGTGCCAGCAGTGATCACAGTGGGGGTTCCACTGAAGCTTTCTTT.

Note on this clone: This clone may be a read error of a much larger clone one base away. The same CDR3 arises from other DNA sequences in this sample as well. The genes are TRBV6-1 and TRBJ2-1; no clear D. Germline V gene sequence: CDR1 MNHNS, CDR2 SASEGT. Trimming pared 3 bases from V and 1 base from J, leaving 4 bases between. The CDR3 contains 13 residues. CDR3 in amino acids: CASSDRSYNEQFF. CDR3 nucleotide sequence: TGTGCCAGCAGTGACAGATCCTACAATGAGCAGTTCTTC.

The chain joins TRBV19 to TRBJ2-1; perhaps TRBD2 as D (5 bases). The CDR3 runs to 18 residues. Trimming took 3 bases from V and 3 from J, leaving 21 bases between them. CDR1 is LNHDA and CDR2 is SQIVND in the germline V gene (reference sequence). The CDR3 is CASSIPFHAGGGYNEQFF. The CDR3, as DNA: TGTGCCAGTAGTATCCCCTTCCACGCCGGCGGAGGCTACAATGAGCAGTTCTTC.

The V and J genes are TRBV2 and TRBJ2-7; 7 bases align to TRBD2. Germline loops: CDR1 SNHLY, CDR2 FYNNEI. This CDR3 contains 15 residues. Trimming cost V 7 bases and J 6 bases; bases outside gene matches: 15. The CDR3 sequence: CASMGILRELSEQYF. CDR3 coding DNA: TGTGCCAGCATGGGTATTCTGCGGGAGCTCAGCGAGCAGTACTTC.

The CDR3 sequence: CAISRILRETQYF. DNA for the CDR3: TGTGCCATCAGTCGGATCTTACGGGAGACCCAGTACTTC. The rearrangement uses TRBV10-3 and TRBJ2-5; D call uncertain. The V gene lost 5 bases and the J gene lost 5 bases, with 12 bases spanning the gap. The length of the CDR3 is 13 residues. CDR1 and CDR2 from the germline V gene are ENHRY and SYGVKD.

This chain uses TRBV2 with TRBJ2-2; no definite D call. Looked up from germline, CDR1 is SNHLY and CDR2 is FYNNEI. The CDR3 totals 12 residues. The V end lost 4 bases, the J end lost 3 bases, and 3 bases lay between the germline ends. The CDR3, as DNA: TGTGCCAGCAGTGTTTACACCGGGGAGCTGTTTTTT. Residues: CASSVYTGELFF.

The CDR3 loop is CASSHEDTGSIPQYF. For the CDR3, the DNA is TGCGCCAGCAGCCATGAAGACACGGGGTCTATCCCGCAGTACTTC. The chain has TRBV4-1 and TRBJ2-7; D perhaps matches TRBD2 (5 bases). Germline V gene lookup returns CDR1 MGHRA and CDR2 YSYEKL. V lost 3 bases and J 9 bases, leaving 21 bases between the germline ends. This CDR3 contains 15 residues.

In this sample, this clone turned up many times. The CDR3 spells CASSLLNYGYTF. The CDR3 DNA reads TGTGCCAGCAGCTTACTGAACTATGGCTACACCTTC. The chain is built from TRBV11-2 and TRBJ1-2; D call uncertain. The germline V gene encodes CDR1 SGHAT and CDR2 FQNNGV. This CDR3 has 12 amino acids. V was clipped by 2 bases and J by 2 bases, with 3 bases between them. The full variable domain, with the rest looked up from reference TRBV11-2 and TRBJ1-2, is EAGVAQSPRYKIIEKRQSVAFWCNPISGHATLYWYQQILGQGPKLLIQFQNNGVVDDSQLPKDRFSAERLKGVDSTLKIQPAKLEDSAVYLCASSLLNYGYTFGSGTRLTVV.

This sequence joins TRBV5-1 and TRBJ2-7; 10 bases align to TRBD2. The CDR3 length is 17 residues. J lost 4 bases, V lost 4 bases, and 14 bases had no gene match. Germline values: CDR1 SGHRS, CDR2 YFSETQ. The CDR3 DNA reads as TGCGCCAGCAGCCTACTTGAAAGCGGGAGGGCCGGGTACGAGCAGTACTTC. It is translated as CASSLLESGRAGYEQYF.

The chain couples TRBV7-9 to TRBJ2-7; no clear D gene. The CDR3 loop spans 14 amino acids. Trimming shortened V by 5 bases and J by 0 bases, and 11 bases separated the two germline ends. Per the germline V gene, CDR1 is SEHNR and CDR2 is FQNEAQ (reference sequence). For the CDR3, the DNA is TGTGCCAGCAGCCCGAAGGGCTTCTCCTACGAGCAGTACTTC. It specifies CASSPKGFSYEQYF.

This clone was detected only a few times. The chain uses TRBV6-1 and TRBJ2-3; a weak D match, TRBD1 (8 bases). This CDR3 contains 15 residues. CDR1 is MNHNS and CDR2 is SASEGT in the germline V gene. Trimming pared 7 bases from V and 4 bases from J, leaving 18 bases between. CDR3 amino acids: CASTYGQGGADTQYF. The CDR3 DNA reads TGTGCCAGCACATATGGACAGGGAGGGGCAGATACGCAGTATTTT.

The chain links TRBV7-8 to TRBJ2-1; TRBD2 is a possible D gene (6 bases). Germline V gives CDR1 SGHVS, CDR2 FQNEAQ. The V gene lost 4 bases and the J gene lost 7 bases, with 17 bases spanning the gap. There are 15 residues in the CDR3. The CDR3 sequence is CASSSASGGENEQFF. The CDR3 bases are TGTGCCAGCAGCTCCGCCTCGGGCGGGGAGAATGAGCAGTTCTTC.

The CDR3 spells CASSLSPRGPSTDTQYF. As DNA, the CDR3 is TGTGCCAGCAGCTTATCGCCCAGGGGGCCTTCCACAGATACGCAGTATTTT. V gene TRBV7-9 combines with J gene TRBJ2-3; 8 nucleotides match TRBD1. CDR3 length: 17 residues. Germline CDR1 reads SEHNR; CDR2 reads FQNEAQ (reference sequence). With 2 bases clipped from V and 2 bases from J, the junction kept 9 bases outside the gene matches.

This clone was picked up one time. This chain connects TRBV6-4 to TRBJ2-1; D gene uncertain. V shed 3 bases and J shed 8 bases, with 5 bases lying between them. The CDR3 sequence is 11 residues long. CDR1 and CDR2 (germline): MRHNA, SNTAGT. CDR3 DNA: TGTGCCAGCAGTGATGGTCATGAGCAGTTCTTC. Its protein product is CASSDGHEQFF.

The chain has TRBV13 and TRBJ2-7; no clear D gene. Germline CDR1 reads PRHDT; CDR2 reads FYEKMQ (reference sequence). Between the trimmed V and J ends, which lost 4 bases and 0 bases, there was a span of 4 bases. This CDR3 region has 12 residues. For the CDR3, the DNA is TGTGCCAGCAGCTCCCGCTCCTACGAGCAGTACTTC. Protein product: CASSSRSYEQYF.

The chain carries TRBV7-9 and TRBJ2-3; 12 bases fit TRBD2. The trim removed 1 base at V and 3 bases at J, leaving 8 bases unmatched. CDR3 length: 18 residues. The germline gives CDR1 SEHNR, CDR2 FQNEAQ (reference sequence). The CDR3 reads CASSLDTSGRYGTDTQYF. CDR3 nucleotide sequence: TGTGCCAGCAGCTTAGACACTAGCGGGAGGTATGGGACAGATACGCAGTATTTT. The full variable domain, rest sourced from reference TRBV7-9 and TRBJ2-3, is DTGVSQNPRHKITKRGQNVTFRCDPISEHNRLYWYRQTLGQGPEFLTYFQNEAQLEKSRLLSDRFSAERPKGSFSTLEIQRTEQGDSAMYLCASSLDTSGRYGTDTQYFGPGTRLTVL.

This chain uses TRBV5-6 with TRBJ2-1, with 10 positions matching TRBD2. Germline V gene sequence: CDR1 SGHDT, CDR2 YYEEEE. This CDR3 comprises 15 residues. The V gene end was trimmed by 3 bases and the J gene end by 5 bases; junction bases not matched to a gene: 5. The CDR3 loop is CASSSGLAAHNEQFF. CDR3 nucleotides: TGTGCCAGCAGCTCCGGACTAGCGGCGCACAATGAGCAGTTCTTC.

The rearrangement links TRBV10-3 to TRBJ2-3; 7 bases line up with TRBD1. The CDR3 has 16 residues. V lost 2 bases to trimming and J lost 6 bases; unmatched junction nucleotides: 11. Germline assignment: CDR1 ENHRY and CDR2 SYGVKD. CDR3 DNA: TGTGCCATCAGTGAGGGAGACAGGGTCCTTGGCGATACGCAGTATTTT. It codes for CAISEGDRVLGDTQYF.